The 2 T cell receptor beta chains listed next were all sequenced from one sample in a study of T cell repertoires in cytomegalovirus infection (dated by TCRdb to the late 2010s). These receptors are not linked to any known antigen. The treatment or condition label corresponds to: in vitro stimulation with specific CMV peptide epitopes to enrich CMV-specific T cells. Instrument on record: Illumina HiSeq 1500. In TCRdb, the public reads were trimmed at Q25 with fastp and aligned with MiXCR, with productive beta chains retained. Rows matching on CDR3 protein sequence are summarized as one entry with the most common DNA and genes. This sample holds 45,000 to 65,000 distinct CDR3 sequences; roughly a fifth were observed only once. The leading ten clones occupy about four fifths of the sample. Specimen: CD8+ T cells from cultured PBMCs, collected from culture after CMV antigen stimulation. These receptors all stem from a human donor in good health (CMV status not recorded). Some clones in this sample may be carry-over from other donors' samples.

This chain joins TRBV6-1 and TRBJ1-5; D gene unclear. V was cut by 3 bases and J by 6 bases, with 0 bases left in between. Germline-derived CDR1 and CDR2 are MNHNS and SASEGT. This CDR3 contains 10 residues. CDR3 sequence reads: CASSDQPQHF. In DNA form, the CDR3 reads TGTGCCAGCAGTGATCAGCCCCAGCATTTT.

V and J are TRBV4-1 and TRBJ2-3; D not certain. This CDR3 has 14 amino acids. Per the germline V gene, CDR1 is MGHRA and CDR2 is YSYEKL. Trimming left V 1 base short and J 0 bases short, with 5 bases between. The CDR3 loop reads CASSQGPSTDTQYF. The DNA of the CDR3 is TGCGCCAGCAGCCAAGGACCCAGCACAGATACGCAGTATTTT.